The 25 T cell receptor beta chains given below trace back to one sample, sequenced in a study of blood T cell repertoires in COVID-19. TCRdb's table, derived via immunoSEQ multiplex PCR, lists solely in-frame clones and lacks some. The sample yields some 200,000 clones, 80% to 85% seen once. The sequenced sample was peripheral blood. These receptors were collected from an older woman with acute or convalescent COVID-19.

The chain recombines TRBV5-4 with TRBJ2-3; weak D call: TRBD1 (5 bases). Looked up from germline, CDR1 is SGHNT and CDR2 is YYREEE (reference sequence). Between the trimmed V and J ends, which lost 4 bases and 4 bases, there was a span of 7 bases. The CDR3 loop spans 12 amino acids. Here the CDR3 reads CASSQGADTQYF. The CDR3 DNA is TGTGCCAGCAGCCAGGGTGCAGATACGCAGTATTTT.

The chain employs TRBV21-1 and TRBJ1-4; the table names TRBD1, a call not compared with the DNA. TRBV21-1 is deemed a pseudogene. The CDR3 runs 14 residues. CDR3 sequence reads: CASSKEGADEKLFF. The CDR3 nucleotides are TGTGCCAGCAGCAAAGAAGGGGCTGATGAAAAACTGTTTTTT.

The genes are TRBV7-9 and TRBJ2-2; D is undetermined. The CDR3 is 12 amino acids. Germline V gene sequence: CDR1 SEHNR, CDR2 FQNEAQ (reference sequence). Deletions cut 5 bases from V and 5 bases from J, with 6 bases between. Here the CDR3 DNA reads TGTGCCAGCAGCCCCAATACCGGGGAGCTGTTTTTT. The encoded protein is CASSPNTGELFF.

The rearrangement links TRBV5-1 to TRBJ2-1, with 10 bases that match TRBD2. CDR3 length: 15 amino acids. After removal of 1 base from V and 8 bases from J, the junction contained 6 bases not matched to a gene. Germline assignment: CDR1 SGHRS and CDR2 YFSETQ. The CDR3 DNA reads TGCGCCAGCAGCTTGAATAAGCGGGGGGGCCATGAGCAGTTCTTC. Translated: CASSLNKRGGHEQFF.

In DNA, the CDR3 is TGTGCCAGCAGTCCACGGCAAGGGGGTCGCAATGAGCAGTTCTTC. It encodes CASSPRQGGRNEQFF. J is TRBJ2-1 and V is TRBV6-5, with D maybe TRBD1 (6 bases). Germline V gives CDR1 MNHEY, CDR2 SVGAGI. The CDR3 length is 15 residues. The germline V and J ends were trimmed by 5 bases and 6 bases, with 17 bases remaining between them.

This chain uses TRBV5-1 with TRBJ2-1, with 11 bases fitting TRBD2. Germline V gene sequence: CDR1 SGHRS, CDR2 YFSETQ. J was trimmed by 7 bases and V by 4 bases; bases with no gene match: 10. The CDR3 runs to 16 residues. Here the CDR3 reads CASSGSGGAGLNEQFF. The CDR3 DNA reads TGCGCCAGCAGCGGTAGCGGGGGGGCAGGGTTAAATGAGCAGTTCTTC.

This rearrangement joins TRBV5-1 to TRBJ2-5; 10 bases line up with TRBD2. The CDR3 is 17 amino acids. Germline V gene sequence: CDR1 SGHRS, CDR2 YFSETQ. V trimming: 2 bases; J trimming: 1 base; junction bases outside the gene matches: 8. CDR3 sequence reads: CASSLPSSGGVQETQYF. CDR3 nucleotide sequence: TGCGCCAGCAGCTTACCCTCTAGCGGGGGCGTCCAAGAGACCCAGTACTTC.

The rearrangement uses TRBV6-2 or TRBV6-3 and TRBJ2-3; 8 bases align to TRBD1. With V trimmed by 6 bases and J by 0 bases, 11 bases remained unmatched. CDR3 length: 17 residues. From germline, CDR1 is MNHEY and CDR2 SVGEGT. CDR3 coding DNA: TGTGCCAGCAGCCTTACAGAGAGACAGGGGAGCACAGATACGCAGTATTTT. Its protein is CASSLTERQGSTDTQYF.

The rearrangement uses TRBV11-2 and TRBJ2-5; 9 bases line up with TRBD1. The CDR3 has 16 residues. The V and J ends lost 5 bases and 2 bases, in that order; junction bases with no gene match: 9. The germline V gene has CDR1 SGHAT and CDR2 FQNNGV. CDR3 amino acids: CASSPMGQGRQETQYF. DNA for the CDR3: TGTGCCAGCAGCCCGATGGGACAGGGACGACAAGAGACCCAGTACTTC. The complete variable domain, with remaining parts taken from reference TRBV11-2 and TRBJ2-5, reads EAGVAQSPRYKIIEKRQSVAFWCNPISGHATLYWYQQILGQGPKLLIQFQNNGVVDDSQLPKDRFSAERLKGVDSTLKIQPAKLEDSAVYLCASSPMGQGRQETQYFGPGTRLLVL.

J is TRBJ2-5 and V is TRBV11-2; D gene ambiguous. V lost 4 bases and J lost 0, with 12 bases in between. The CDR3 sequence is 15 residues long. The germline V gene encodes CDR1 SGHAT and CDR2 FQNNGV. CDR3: CASSSQHSYQETQYF. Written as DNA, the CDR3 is TGTGCCAGCAGCTCCCAACATTCGTACCAAGAGACCCAGTACTTC. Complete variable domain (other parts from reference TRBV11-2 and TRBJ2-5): EAGVAQSPRYKIIEKRQSVAFWCNPISGHATLYWYQQILGQGPKLLIQFQNNGVVDDSQLPKDRFSAERLKGVDSTLKIQPAKLEDSAVYLCASSSQHSYQETQYFGPGTRLLVL.

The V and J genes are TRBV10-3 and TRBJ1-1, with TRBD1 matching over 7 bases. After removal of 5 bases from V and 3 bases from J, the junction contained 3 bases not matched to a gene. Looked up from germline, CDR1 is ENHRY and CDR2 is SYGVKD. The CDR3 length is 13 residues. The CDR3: CAISLGQDTEAFF. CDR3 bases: TGTGCCATCAGTCTTGGACAGGACACTGAAGCTTTCTTT.

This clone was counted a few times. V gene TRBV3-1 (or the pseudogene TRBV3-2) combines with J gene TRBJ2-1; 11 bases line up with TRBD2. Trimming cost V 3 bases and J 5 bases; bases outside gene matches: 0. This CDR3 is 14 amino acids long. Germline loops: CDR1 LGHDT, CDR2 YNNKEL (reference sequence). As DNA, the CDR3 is TGTGCCAGCAGCCAGGGACTAGCGGACAATGAGCAGTTCTTC. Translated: CASSQGLADNEQFF.

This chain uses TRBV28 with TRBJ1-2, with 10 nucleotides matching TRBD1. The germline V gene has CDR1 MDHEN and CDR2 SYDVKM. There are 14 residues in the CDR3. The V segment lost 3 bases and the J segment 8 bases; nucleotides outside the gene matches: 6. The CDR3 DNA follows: TGTGCCAGCAGTTTGACGGGACAGGGGACCGGCTACACCTTC. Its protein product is CASSLTGQGTGYTF.

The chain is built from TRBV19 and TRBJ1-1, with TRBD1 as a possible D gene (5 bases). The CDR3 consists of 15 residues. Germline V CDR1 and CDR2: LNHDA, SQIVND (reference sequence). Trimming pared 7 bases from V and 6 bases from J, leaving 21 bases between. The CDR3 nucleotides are TGTGCCAGTACCCCCGGGGGAGGGCGGGGATCTGAAGCTTTCTTT. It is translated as CASTPGGGRGSEAFF.

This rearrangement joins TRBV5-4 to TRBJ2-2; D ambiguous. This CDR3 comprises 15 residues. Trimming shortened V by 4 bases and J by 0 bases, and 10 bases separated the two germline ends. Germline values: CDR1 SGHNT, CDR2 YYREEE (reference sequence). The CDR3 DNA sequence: TGTGCCAGCAGCCCTCTGGCCTCGAACACCGGGGAGCTGTTTTTT. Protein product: CASSPLASNTGELFF.

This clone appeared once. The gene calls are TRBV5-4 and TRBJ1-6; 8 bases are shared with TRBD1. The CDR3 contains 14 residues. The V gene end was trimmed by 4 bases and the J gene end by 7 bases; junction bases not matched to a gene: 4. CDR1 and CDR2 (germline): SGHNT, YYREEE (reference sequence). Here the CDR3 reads CASSIDRGNSPLHF. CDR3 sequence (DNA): TGTGCCAGCAGCATTGACAGGGGAAATTCACCCCTCCACTTT.

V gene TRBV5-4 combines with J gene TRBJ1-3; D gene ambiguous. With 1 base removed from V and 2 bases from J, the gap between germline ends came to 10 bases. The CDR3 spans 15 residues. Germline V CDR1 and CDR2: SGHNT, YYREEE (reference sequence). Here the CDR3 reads CASSLSSGTGNTIYF. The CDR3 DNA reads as TGTGCCAGCAGCTTGAGCTCGGGTACTGGAAACACCATATATTTT.

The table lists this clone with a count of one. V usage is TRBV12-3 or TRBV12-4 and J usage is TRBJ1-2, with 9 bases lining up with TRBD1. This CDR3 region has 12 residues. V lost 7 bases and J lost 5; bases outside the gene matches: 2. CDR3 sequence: CASKGTGYGYTF. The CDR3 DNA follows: TGTGCCAGCAAAGGGACAGGGTATGGCTACACCTTC.

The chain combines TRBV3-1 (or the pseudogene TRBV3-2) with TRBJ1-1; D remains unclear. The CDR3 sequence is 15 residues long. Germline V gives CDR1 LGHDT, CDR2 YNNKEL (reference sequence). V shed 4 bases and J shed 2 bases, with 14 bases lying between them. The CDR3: CASSLRWGGNTEAFF. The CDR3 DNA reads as TGTGCCAGCAGCCTTCGCTGGGGAGGTAACACTGAAGCTTTCTTT.

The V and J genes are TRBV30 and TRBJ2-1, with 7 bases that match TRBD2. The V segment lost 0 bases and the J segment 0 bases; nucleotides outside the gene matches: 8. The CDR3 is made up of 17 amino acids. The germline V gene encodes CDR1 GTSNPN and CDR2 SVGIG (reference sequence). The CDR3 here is CAWSVGGTHSSYNEQFF. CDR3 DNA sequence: TGTGCCTGGAGTGTGGGGGGGACCCATAGCTCCTACAATGAGCAGTTCTTC.

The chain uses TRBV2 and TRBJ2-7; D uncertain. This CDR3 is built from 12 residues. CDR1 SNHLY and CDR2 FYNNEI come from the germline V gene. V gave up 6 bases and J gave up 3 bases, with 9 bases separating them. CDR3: CASSALFYEQYF. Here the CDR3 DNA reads TGTGCCAGCAGCGCACTCTTCTACGAGCAGTACTTC.

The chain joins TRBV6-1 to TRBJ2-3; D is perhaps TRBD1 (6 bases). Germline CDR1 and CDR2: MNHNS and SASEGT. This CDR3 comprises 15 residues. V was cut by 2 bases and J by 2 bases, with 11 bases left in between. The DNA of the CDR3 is TGTGCCAGCAGTGAACAACAGGGTTTCACAGATACGCAGTATTTT. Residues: CASSEQQGFTDTQYF.

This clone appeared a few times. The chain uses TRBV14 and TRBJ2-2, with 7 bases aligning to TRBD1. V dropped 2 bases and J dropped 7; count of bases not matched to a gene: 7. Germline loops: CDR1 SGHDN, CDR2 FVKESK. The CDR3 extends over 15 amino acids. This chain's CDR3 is CASSQWTGMDGELFF. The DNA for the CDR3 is TGTGCCAGCAGCCAATGGACAGGAATGGACGGGGAGCTGTTTTTT.

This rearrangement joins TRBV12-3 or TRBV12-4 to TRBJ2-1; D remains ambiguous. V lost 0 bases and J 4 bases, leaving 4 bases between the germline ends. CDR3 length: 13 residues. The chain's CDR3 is CASSLALYNEQFF. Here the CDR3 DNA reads TGTGCCAGCAGTTTAGCGCTATACAATGAGCAGTTCTTC.

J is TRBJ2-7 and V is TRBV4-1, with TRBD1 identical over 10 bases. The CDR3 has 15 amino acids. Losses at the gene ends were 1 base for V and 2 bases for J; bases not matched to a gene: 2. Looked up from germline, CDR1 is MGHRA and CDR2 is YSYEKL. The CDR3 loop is CASSQGTGGTYEQYF. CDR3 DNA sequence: TGCGCCAGCAGCCAAGGGACAGGGGGAACCTACGAGCAGTACTTC.